The 8 T cell receptor beta chains in this list originate from one sample, sequenced in a study of regulatory T cells in long-lasting Graves disease. CDR3 regions were amplified by Arm-PCR using iRepertoire HTBI primers to build TCR beta libraries. TCRdb re-analysed the multiplex PCR reads in MiXCR, keeping a single row per CDR3 protein. The profile shows some 330,000 distinct CDR3 sequences, roughly 24% of them singletons. The time point is: persistent/refractory GD, antithyroid drugs over 5 years with positive TRAb. From PBMCs, RNA was extracted and then used to make the TCR library. Sequences were derived from peripheral blood mononuclear cells (PBMCs), sampled when the disease was refractory, from a patient treated with antithyroid drugs. The source of these receptors is a woman aged 40 to 55 with Graves disease.

There are many counts of this clonotype. The rearrangement links TRBV29-1 to TRBJ2-5; 11 bases agree with TRBD2. CDR3 length: 19 amino acids. V lost 6 bases to trimming and J lost 4 bases; unmatched junction nucleotides: 22. Per the germline V gene, CDR1 is SQVTM and CDR2 is ANQGSEA. The CDR3 DNA reads as TGCAGCGTCGATCCTTGGGGGGCATCGACTAGCGGGATGGGAGAGACCCAGTACTTC. Protein sequence: CSVDPWGASTSGMGETQYF.

This clonotype was seen repeatedly, ten times or more. The chain couples TRBV11-2 to TRBJ2-7; D is unclear. The CDR3 covers 12 residues. Germline-derived CDR1 and CDR2 are SGHAT and FQNNGV. Trimming removed 5 bases from V and 4 bases from J, with 9 bases in between. The CDR3 is CASSKGGYEQYF. The DNA for the CDR3 is TGTGCCAGCAGCAAGGGTGGATACGAGCAGTACTTC.

The chain joins TRBV27 to TRBJ1-2; D gene uncertain. The CDR3 is 13 residues long. In germline, CDR1 is MNHEY, CDR2 SMNVEV (reference sequence). Trimming took 3 bases from V and 5 from J, leaving 10 bases between them. For the CDR3, the DNA is TGTGCCAGCAGTTTGAGGAGCGGATATGGCTACACCTTC. Amino acids: CASSLRSGYGYTF.

This clonotype has a count of ten or more. The genes are TRBV27 and TRBJ2-7; D is unresolved. Germline CDR1 reads MNHEY; CDR2 reads SMNVEV (reference sequence). Trimming took 4 bases from V and 2 from J, leaving 15 bases between them. CDR3 length: 15 residues. CDR3 sequence reads: CASSSTVLKTYEQYF. In DNA form, the CDR3 reads TGTGCCAGCAGTTCCACCGTACTAAAGACCTACGAGCAGTACTTC.

This clonotype has a single count. The V gene is TRBV7-9, the J gene TRBJ1-1, with 7 bases matching TRBD1. In germline, CDR1 is SEHNR, CDR2 FQNEAQ (reference sequence). The V gene end was trimmed by 5 bases and the J gene end by 0 bases; junction bases not matched to a gene: 12. The CDR3 covers 17 residues. CDR3 coding DNA: TGTGCCAGCAGCCTCAGACAGGGAAATTTTTTGAACACTGAAGCTTTCTTT. Translating gives CASSLRQGNFLNTEAFF.

The chain's CDR3 is CASSPKTMNTEAFF. The CDR3 DNA sequence: TGTGCCAGCAGCCCTAAGACAATGAACACTGAAGCTTTCTTT. This sequence joins TRBV7-2 and TRBJ1-1; D unresolved. Germline values: CDR1 SGHTA, CDR2 FQGNSA. Deletions cut 5 bases from V and 0 bases from J, with 10 bases between. The CDR3 is made up of 14 amino acids.

This clonotype came up many times. The rearrangement links TRBV27 to TRBJ2-7, with 7 bases fitting TRBD1. The CDR3 has 14 residues. V shed 8 bases and J 2 bases; nucleotides not matched to a gene: 9. Germline V gene sequence: CDR1 MNHEY, CDR2 SMNVEV (reference sequence). The CDR3 here is CASGDGDSAYEQYF. Here the CDR3 DNA reads TGTGCCAGCGGGGATGGGGACAGCGCCTACGAGCAGTACTTC.

This clonotype occurred many times. The chain joins TRBV24-1 to TRBJ2-2; 8 bases agree with TRBD2. The CDR3 runs to 17 residues. The germline CDR1 and CDR2 sequences are KGHDR and SFDVKD. V was clipped by 1 base and J by 6 bases; unmatched bases: 9. As DNA, the CDR3 is TGTGCCACCAGTGATTTTAAGAGCGGGAGAACCGCCGGGGAGCTGTTTTTT. Its protein is CATSDFKSGRTAGELFF.